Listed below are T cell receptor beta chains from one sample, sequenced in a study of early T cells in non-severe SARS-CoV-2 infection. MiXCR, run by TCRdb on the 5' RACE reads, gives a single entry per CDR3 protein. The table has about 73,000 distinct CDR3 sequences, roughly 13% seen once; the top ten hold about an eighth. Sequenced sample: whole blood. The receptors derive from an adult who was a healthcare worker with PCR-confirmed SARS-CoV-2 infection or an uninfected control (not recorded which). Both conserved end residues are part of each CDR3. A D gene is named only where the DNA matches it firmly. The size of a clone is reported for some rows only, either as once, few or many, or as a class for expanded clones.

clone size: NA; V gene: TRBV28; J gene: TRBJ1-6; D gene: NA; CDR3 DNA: TGTGCCAGCAGGACCCTTAGGGGTGGGTCACCCCTCCACTTT; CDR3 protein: CASRTLRGGSPLHF
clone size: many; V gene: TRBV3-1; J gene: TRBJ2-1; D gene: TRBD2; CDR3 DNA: TGTGCCAGCAGCCGAAGGACTAGCGGCAACTACAATGAGCAGTTCTTC; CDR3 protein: CASSRRTSGNYNEQFF
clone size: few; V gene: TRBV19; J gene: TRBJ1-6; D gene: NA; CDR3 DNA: TGTGCCAGTAGTATTCAGGGCAGGGGATCATCACCCCTCCACTTT; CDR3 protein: CASSIQGRGSSPLHF
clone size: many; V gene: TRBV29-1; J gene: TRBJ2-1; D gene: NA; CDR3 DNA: TGCAGCGTCCTCGTGAATCCCTCCTACAATGAGCAGTTCTTC; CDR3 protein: CSVLVNPSYNEQFF
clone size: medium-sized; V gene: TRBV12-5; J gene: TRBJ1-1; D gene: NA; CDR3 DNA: TGTGCTAGTGGTTTGGGTGGAGGCACTGAAGCTTTCTTT; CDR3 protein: CASGLGGGTEAFF
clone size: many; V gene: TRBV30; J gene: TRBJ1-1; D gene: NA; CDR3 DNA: TGTGCCTGGAAAGCCGTGGGTAATAAGGGGATGAACACTGAAGCTTTCTTT; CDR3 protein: CAWKAVGNKGMNTEAFF
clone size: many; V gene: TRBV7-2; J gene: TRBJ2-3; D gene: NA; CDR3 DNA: TGTGCCAGCAGCTTAGGAGGGATTAGCGGCACAGATACGCAGTATTTT; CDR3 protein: CASSLGGISGTDTQYF
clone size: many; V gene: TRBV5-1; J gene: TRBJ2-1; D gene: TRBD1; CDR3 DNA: TGCGCCAGCAGCTTGGAGGGGACAGCCTACAATGAGCAGTTCTTC; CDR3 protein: CASSLEGTAYNEQFF
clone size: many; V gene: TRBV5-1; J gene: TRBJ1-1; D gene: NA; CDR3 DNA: TGCGCCAGCAGCGCCCGGCAGGGTGACACTGAAGCTTTCTTT; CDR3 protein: CASSARQGDTEAFF
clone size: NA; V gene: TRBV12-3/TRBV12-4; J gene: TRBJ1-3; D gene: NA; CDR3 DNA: TGTGCCAGCAGTTTAAGCCGGGTTGGGAACACCATATATTTT; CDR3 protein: CASSLSRVGNTIYF
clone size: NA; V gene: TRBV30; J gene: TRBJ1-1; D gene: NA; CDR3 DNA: TGTGCCTGGAGTGTTGGGTACGCCGGGCACTCTGAAGCTTTCTTT; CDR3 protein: CAWSVGYAGHSEAFF
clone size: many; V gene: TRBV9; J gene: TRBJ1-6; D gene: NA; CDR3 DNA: TGTGCCAGCAGCGCCAGCGGGGCCCTACTCCACTTT; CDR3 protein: CASSASGALLHF
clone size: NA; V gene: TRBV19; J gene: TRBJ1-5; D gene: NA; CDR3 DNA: TGTGCCAGTAGTACGGTCTACGCAGGGACGGTTAATCAGCCCCAGCATTTT; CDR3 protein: CASSTVYAGTVNQPQHF
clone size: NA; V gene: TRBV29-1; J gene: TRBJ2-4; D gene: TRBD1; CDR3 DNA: TGCAGCGTAGCCGGGACAGGGAACATTCAGTACTTC; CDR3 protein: CSVAGTGNIQYF
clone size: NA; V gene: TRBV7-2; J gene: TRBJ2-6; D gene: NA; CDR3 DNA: TGTGCCAGCAGCCCCGGGGCGTACGGGGCCAACGTCCTGACTTTC; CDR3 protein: CASSPGAYGANVLTF
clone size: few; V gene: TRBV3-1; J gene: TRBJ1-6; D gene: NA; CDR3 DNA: TGTGCCAGCAGCCATATAGACCCAGTGGGGGCAGACTATAATTCACCCCTCCACTTT; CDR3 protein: CASSHIDPVGADYNSPLHF
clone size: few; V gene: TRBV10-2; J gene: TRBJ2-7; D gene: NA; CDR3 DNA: TGCGCCAGCACCACAATGGACACTAACTCCTACGAGCAGTACTTC; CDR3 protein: CASTTMDTNSYEQYF
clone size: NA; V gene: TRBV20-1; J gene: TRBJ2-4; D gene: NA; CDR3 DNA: TGCAGTGCTAGAGATCCCGGGGGGCAAGCCAAAAACATTCAGTACTTC; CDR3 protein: CSARDPGGQAKNIQYF
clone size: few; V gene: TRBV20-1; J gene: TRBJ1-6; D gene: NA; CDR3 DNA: TGCAGTGCTGCCCCCAGGGGACGGGATTCACCCCTCCACTTT; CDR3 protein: CSAAPRGRDSPLHF
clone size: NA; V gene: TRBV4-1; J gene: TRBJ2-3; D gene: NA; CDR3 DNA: TGCGCCAGCAGCTTGTGGAGCACAGATACGCAGTATTTT; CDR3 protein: CASSLWSTDTQYF
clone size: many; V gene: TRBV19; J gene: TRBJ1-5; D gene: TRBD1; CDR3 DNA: TGTGCCAGTAGTCCAGGGACAGGCGCACAGCCCCAGCATTTT; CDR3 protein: CASSPGTGAQPQHF
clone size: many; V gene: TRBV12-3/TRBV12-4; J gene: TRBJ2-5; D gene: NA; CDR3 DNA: TGTGCCAGCAGTTTTGGGGCGGGTAGGGAGACCCAGTACTTC; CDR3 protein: CASSFGAGRETQYF
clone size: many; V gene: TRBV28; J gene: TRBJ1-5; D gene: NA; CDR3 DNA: TGTGCCAGCACCGCCTCCCTGGGCCTTAGGGGCAATCAGCCCCAGCATTTT; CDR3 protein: CASTASLGLRGNQPQHF
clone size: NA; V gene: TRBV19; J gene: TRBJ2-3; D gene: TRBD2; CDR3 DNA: TGTGCCAGTAGTATCCGGTCTAGCGGGGCAGGGGCAGATACGCAGTATTTT; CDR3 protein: CASSIRSSGAGADTQYF
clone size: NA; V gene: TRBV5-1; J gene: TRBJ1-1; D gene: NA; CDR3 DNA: TGCGCCAGCAGTAAGGGGCCGAACACTGAAGCTTTCTTT; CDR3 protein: CASSKGPNTEAFF
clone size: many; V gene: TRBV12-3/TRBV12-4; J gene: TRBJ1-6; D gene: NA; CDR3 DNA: TGTGCCAGCAGTTATTCCGGCCTCTATTCACCCCTCCACTTT; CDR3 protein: CASSYSGLYSPLHF
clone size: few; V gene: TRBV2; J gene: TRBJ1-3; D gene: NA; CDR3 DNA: TGTGCCAGCAGTGAAGTGTCAGGCAGGATCTCTGGAAACACCATATATTTT; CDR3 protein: CASSEVSGRISGNTIYF
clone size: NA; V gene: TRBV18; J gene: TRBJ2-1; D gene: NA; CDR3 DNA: TGTGCCAGCTCAAAAACGGGCGGCGGGGAGCAGTTCTTC; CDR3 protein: CASSKTGGGEQFF
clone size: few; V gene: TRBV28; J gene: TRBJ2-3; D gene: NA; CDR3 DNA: TGTGCCACCCACCTGGGGCGAGAGGATACGCAGTATTTT; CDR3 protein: CATHLGREDTQYF
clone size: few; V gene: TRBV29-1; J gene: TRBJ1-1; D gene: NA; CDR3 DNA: TGCAGCGTTGAAGCGGGGACGAACACTGAAGCTTTCTTT; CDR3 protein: CSVEAGTNTEAFF
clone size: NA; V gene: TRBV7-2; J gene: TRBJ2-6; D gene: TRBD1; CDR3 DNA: TGTGCCAGCAGCCTGACAGGGGGCGCGCACTCTGGGGCCAACGTCCTGACTTTC; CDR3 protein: CASSLTGGAHSGANVLTF
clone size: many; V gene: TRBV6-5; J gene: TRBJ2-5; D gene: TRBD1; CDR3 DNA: TGTGCCAGCAGCCGGGACAGAAGAGAAGCCCAGTACTTC; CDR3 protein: CASSRDRREAQYF
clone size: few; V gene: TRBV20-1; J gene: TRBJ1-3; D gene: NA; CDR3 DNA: TGCAGTGCTAGTAGGGTCGGGACTGAAAACACCATATATTTT; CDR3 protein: CSASRVGTENTIYF
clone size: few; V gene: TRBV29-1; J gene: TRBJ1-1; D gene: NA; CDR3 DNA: TGCAGCGTAACCCAGGGACGACTGAACACTGAAGCTTTCTTT; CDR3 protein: CSVTQGRLNTEAFF
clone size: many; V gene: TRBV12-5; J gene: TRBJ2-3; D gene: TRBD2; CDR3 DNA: TGTGCTAGCAAAAGGCGGGGGGATAACACAGATACGCAGTATTTT; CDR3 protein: CASKRRGDNTDTQYF
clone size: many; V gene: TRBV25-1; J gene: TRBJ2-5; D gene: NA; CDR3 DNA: TGTGCCAGCACCCCGGCAGGTGTAGAGACCCAGTACTTC; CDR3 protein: CASTPAGVETQYF
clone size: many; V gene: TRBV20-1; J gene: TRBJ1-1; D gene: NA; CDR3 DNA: TGCAGTGCCAACCACCCCGGAGGGGACACTGAAGCTTTCTTT; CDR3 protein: CSANHPGGDTEAFF
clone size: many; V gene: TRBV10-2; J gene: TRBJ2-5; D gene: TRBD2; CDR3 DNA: TGCGCCAGCAGAATACTAGCGGGGGTAGAGACCCAGTACTTC; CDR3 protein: CASRILAGVETQYF
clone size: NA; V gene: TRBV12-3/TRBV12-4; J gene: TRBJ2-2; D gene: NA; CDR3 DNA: TGTGCCAGCAGTCCGCCCAACACGATCCCCGGGGAGCTGTTTTTT; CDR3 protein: CASSPPNTIPGELFF
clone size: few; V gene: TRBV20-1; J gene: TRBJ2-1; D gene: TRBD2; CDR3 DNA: TGCAGTGCTGGGACTAGCGGGGGTTACAATGAGCAGTTCTTC; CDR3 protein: CSAGTSGGYNEQFF
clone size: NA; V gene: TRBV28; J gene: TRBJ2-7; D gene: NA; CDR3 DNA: TGTGCCAGTAAGGGGGGGCCCTACGAGCAGTACTTC; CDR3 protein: CASKGGPYEQYF
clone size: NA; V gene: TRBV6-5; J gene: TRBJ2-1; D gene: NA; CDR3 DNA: TGTGCCAGCAGTTACGCCTTGGGGGAGGAAGAGCAGTTCTTC; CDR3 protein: CASSYALGEEEQFF
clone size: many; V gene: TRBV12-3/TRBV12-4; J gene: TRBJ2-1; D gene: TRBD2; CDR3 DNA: TGTGCCAGCAGTCCCTCCGGGACTAGCGGGGATAATGAGCAGTTCTTC; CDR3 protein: CASSPSGTSGDNEQFF
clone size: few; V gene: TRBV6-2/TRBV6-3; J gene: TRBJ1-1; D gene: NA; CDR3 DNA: TGTGCCAGCAGTTTGACACCTATGAACACTGAAGCTTTCTTT; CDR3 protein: CASSLTPMNTEAFF
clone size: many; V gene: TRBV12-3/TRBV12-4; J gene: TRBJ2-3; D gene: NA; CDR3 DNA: TGTGCCAGCTCGAAGAACCCCGGAGTAGATACGCAGTATTTT; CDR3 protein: CASSKNPGVDTQYF
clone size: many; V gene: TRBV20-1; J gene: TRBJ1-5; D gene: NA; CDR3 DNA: TGCAGTGCTAGCCCAGCGGGGGTTGGGAGCAGCAATCAGCCCCAGCATTTT; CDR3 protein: CSASPAGVGSSNQPQHF
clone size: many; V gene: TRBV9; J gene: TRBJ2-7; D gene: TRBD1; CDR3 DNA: TGTGCCAGCAGCAGAACGGGGACAGGCTCTCGGGAGCAGTACTTC; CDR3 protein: CASSRTGTGSREQYF
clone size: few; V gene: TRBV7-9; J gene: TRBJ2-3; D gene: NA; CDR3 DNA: TGTGCCAGCAGCTTAGGCTCTAGCACAGATACGCAGTATTTT; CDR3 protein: CASSLGSSTDTQYF
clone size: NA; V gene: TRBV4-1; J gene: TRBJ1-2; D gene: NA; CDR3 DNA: TGCGCCAGCAGCCAAGGGGCCGGGATCTATGGCTACACCTTC; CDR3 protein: CASSQGAGIYGYTF
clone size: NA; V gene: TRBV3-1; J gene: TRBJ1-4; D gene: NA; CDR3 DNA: TGTGCCAGCAGCCCCGGGGCGGCAACTAATGAAAAACTGTTTTTT; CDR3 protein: CASSPGAATNEKLFF